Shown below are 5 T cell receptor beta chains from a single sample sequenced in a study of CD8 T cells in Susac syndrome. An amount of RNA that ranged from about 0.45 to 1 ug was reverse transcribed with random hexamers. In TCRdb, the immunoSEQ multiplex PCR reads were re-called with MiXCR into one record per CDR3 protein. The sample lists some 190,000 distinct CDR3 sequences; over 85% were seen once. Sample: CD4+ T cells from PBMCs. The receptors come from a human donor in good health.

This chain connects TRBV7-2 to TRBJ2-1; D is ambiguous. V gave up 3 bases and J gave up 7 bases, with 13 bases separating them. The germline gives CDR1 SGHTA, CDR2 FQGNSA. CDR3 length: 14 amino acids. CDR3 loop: CASSFALLANEQFF. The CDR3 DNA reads TGTGCCAGCAGCTTTGCCCTCCTGGCTAATGAGCAGTTCTTC.

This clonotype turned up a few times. CDR3 sequence reads: CASSSADTQYF. CDR3 nucleotides: TGTGCCAGCAGTTCTGCTGATACGCAGTATTTT. V gene TRBV6-2 or TRBV6-3 combines with J gene TRBJ2-3; unclear D gene. Germline CDR1 is MNHEY and CDR2 is SVGEGT. The CDR3 loop spans 11 amino acids. Trimming took off 4 bases at V and 6 bases at J, with 5 bases between the two ends.

The CDR3 DNA is TGTGCCAGCCCATCCCGGACCCCCCCGGTGGACACTGAAGCTTTCTTT. Its translation is CASPSRTPPVDTEAFF. The chain joins TRBV21-1 to TRBJ1-1; the D call in the table, TRBD1, was not verified against the DNA. TRBV21-1 is noted as a pseudogene. The CDR3 is made up of 16 amino acids.

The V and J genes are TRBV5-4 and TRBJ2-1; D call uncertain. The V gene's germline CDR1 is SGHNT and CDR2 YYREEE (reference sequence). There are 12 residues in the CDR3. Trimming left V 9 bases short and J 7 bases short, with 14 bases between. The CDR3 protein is CATAKGLNEQFF. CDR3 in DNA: TGTGCCACCGCTAAAGGTCTGAATGAGCAGTTCTTC.

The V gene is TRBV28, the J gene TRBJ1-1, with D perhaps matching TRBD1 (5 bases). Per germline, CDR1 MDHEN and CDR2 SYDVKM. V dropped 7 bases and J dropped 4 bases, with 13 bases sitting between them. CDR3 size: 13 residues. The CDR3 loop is CASTFGGGTEAFF. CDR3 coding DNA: TGTGCCAGCACATTCGGGGGGGGCACTGAAGCTTTCTTT.